The entry below describes one TCR beta chain. The entry originates in a study of T cells in Graves' hyperthyroidism and ophthalmopathy. In germline, CDR1 is SNHLY, CDR2 FYNNEI. The CDR3 is 14 amino acids. Trimming removed 6 bases from V and 8 bases from J, with 16 bases in between. The TCR beta CDR3 regions underwent amplification using RNA transcripts as the source. A first-round RT-PCR of the TCR CDR3 used the HTBI primer set. TCRdb reanalysed the multiplex PCR reads using MiXCR and keeps one entry per CDR3 protein. Of hundreds of thousands of distinct CDR3 sequences in the sample, around 15% were seen once.

V usage is TRBV2 and J usage is TRBJ1-4, with D perhaps matching TRBD1 (5 bases). The sequenced sample consisted of blood. The source of this sequence is a woman aged 30 to 39 with Graves' hyperthyroidism. The CDR3 region has the DNA TGTGCCAGCAGCTTGGGGGTCGAGGAGGAAAAACTGTTTTTT. This translates into CASSLGVEEEKLFF.